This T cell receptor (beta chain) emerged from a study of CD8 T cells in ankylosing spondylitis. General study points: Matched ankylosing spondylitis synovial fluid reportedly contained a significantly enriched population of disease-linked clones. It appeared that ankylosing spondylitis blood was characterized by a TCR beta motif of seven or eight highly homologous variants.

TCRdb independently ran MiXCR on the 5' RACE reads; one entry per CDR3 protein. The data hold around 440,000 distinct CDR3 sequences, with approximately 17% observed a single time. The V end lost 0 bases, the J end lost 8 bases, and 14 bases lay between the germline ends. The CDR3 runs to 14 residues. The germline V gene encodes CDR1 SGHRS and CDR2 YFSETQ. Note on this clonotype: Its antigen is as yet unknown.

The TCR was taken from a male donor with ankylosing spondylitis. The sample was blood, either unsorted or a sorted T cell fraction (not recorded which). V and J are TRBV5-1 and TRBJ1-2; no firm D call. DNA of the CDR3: TGCGCCAGCAGCTTGGTCGGTCTTAAGGAGGGCTACACCTTC. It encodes CASSLVGLKEGYTF.